One sample yielded the 9 T cell receptor beta chains listed below, sequenced in a study of T-cell reconstitution after alpha-beta-depleted transplantation in children. A library of TCRbeta sequences, prepared with unique molecular identifiers, was generated. TCRdb re-called the PCR reads through MiXCR, storing one row per CDR3 protein. Here the sample spans 210,000 or so distinct CDR3 sequences, approximately 9.5% being singletons. This specimen consisted of PBMCs from the stem cell graft donor, obtained from the stem cell graft. The receptors stem from a human donor who donated a stem cell graft to a child with acute lymphoblastic leukemia.

The CDR3 DNA reads as TGCAGTGCTAGGTGGGACCGGGACATTCAGTACTTC. Translated: CSARWDRDIQYF. The J gene is TRBJ2-4, the V gene TRBV20-1; D possibly uses TRBD1 or TRBD2 (5 bases each). Germline CDR1 DFQATT, CDR2 SNEGSKA (reference sequence). CDR3 size: 12 residues. Trimming cost V 3 bases and J 8 bases, with 11 bases left between them.

This clonotype was seen more than once but under ten times. The rearrangement links TRBV12-3 or TRBV12-4 to TRBJ1-6, with unresolved D. V was pared by 1 base and J by 6 bases, with 7 bases between. The CDR3 length is 14 residues. CDR3 sequence (DNA): TGTGCCAGCAGTTTAGAAGCATTTAATTCACCCCTCCACTTT. It codes for CASSLEAFNSPLHF.

This chain connects TRBV12-3 or TRBV12-4 to TRBJ1-1; the D is unclear. This CDR3 is built from 12 residues. Trimming cost V 7 bases and J 6 bases, with 12 bases left between them. Written as DNA, the CDR3 is TGTGCCAGCACCCTTTTTGGGGCTGAAGCTTTCTTT. It translates to CASTLFGAEAFF.

This clonotype appeared many times. This rearrangement joins TRBV27 to TRBJ1-4, with D unclear. This CDR3 has 19 residues. Trimming pared 6 bases from V and 7 bases from J, leaving 30 bases between. The germline CDR1 and CDR2 sequences are MNHEY and SMNVEV (reference sequence). The CDR3 is CASSTATREGWLHGEKLFF. The CDR3 bases are TGTGCCAGCAGCACCGCGACCCGGGAAGGGTGGTTACACGGTGAAAAACTGTTTTTT.

The chain is built from TRBV5-1 and TRBJ1-1; maybe TRBD1 (5 bases). V was trimmed by 4 bases and J by 6 bases, leaving 13 bases between them. Germline lookup yields CDR1 SGHRS and CDR2 YFSETQ. The CDR3 is 13 residues long. The CDR3 DNA reads TGCGCCAGCAGCCGTGCAGAAGGGGCTGAAGCTTTCTTT. This gives the protein CASSRAEGAEAFF.

Remarks on this clonotype: Just one base apart from a much larger clone, this may be a read error. The genes are TRBV20-1 and TRBJ1-3; TRBD1 is a possible D gene (6 bases). Trimming removed 5 bases from V and 0 bases from J, with 17 bases in between. CDR3 length: 16 amino acids. Germline values: CDR1 DFQATT, CDR2 SNEGSKA (reference sequence). The CDR3 spells CSAGPSQGPSGNTIYF. CDR3 DNA: TGCAGTGCTGGCCCATCACAGGGCCCCTCTGGAAACACCATATATTTT.

The CDR3 loop is CASSLAGRTVGYGYTF. CDR3 coding DNA: TGTGCCAGCAGCTTAGCGGGGCGGACAGTAGGCTATGGCTACACCTTC. The chain employs TRBV7-8 and TRBJ1-2; weak D call: TRBD1 (6 bases). This CDR3 spans 16 amino acids. Trimming pared 0 bases from V and 4 bases from J, leaving 15 bases between. The germline V gene encodes CDR1 SGHVS and CDR2 FQNEAQ. Together with reference TRBV7-8 and TRBJ1-2, the CDR3 gives the full variable domain: GAGVSQSPRYKVAKRGQDVALRCDPISGHVSLFWYQQALGQGPEFLTYFQNEAQLDKSGLPSDRFFAERPEGSVSTLKIQRTQQEDSAVYLCASSLAGRTVGYGYTFGSGTRLTVV.

CDR3 amino acids: CASSLGSGTNQPQHF. Here the CDR3 DNA reads TGTGCCAGCAGCTTGGGTTCTGGGACGAATCAGCCCCAGCATTTT. V is TRBV7-9 and J is TRBJ1-5; the D gene is possibly TRBD1 (5 bases). Germline CDR1 and CDR2: SEHNR and FQNEAQ (reference sequence). V lost 3 bases and J 4 bases, leaving 13 bases between the germline ends. This CDR3 region has 15 residues.

This clonotype was observed at least ten times. CDR3 amino acids: CASSELEGGTGELFF. CDR3 in DNA: TGTGCCAGCAGTGAATTAGAGGGTGGCACCGGGGAGCTGTTTTTT. The chain has TRBV2 and TRBJ2-2; possibly TRBD2 for D (5 bases). Germline values: CDR1 SNHLY, CDR2 FYNNEI. V was shortened by 2 bases and J by 4 bases, with 11 bases between the two germline ends. There are 15 residues in the CDR3.